Sequencing of this T cell receptor (beta chain) was carried out in a study of blood T cells in healthy people across ages. V was clipped by 5 bases and J by 3 bases; unmatched bases: 4. The CDR3 length is 13 residues. This clonotype appeared a few times. Next came a second PCR, run for about 6 to 12 cycles, which used a sample-barcoded 5' primer along with a J-beta primer mix. TCRdb redid the calling of the 5' RACE reads with MiXCR, one entry per CDR3 protein. The data contain 700,000 or so distinct CDR3 sequences, 40% to 45% of them singletons. This sequence joins TRBV12-3 or TRBV12-4 and TRBJ2-7, with 7 nucleotides matching TRBD2. This sequence originates from a man older than 75 in good health. Material for sequencing was blood. For the CDR3, the DNA is TGTGCCAGCAGTCCGGGGGGAATCTACGAGCAGTACTTC. This translates into CASSPGGIYEQYF.